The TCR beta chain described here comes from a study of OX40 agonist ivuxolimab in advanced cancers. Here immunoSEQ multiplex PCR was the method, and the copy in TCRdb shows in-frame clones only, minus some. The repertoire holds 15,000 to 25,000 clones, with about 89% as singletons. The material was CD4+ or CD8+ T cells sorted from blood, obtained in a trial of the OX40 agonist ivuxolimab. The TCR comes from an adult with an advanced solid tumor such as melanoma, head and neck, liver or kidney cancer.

CDR3 in DNA: TGTGCCAGCAGCCTGACCGGGACTAGGGGGGATGAGCAGTTCTTC. The encoded protein is CASSLTGTRGDEQFF. The genes are TRBV7-8 and TRBJ2-1, with 8 positions matching TRBD2. This CDR3 is built from 15 residues. Germline CDR1 reads SGHVS; CDR2 reads FQNEAQ. The V and J ends lost 5 bases and 8 bases, in that order; junction bases with no gene match: 11.